Following are 23 T cell receptor beta chains from one sample sequenced in a study of Ad26.COV2.S vaccination and SARS-CoV-2 variants. Regarding treatment: over 15 received Ad26.COV2.S at low or high dose, single or two shots; about five received placebo; per-sample allocation not given. Repertoires come from day 63 after the first vaccine or placebo injection. The assay was immunoSEQ multiplex PCR, and TCRdb's table has in-frame clones only and misses some. The sample yields hundreds of thousands of clones, roughly 87% seen once. Source: peripheral blood, taken in a trial of Ad26.COV2.S vaccine versus placebo. The receptors stem from a person aged 18 to 65 who received the Ad26.COV2.S COVID-19 vaccine or a placebo.

The chain joins TRBV29-1 to TRBJ1-2; 9 bases align to TRBD1. V dropped 7 bases and J dropped 5; count of bases not matched to a gene: 5. The CDR3 loop spans 12 amino acids. Germline CDR1 SQVTM, CDR2 ANQGSEA. The DNA for the CDR3 is TGCAGCGCTGTTGGACAGGGGTATGGCTACACCTTC. Translating gives CSAVGQGYGYTF.

The chain has TRBV4-2 and TRBJ1-2; D gene unclear. Germline CDR1 is LGHNA and CDR2 is YNFKEQ. There are 14 residues in the CDR3. Between the trimmed V and J ends, which lost 8 bases and 5 bases, there was a span of 18 bases. CDR3 coding DNA: TGTGCCAGCGCCAGGCCAGAGATCTCTTATGGCTACACCTTC. Translating it yields CASARPEISYGYTF.

This sequence joins TRBV6-1 and TRBJ2-7; TRBD2 is a possible D gene (5 bases). The germline V and J ends were trimmed by 3 bases and 7 bases, with 22 bases remaining between them. The germline V gene has CDR1 MNHNS and CDR2 SASEGT. The CDR3 contains 16 residues. CDR3 residues: CASSESGRGNLGEQYF. The CDR3 DNA is TGTGCCAGCAGTGAGTCGGGTCGGGGTAACCTAGGAGAGCAGTACTTC.

The chain is built from TRBV11-2 and TRBJ2-3; 10 nucleotides line up with TRBD1. The CDR3 has 15 residues. V lost 4 bases and J lost 7; bases outside the gene matches: 8. CDR1 is SGHAT, CDR2 FQNNGV, per germline. The CDR3 region is CASSSGQGSAHTQYF. The CDR3 region has the DNA TGTGCCAGCAGCTCGGGACAGGGGAGCGCCCATACGCAGTATTTT.

In its sample, this clone was seen a few times. The V call is TRBV19, the J call TRBJ1-4, with 8 positions matching TRBD1. Germline V gene data show CDR1 as LNHDA and CDR2 as SQIVND (reference sequence). The CDR3 extends over 19 amino acids. Losses at the gene ends were 5 bases for V and 0 bases for J; bases not matched to a gene: 14. CDR3 loop: CASSVDRVYPGPTNEKLFF. The CDR3, as DNA: TGTGCCAGTAGTGTGGACAGGGTTTATCCTGGCCCAACTAATGAAAAACTGTTTTTT.

J is TRBJ2-3 and V is TRBV7-9, with 10 bases fitting TRBD2. The CDR3 covers 16 residues. The trim removed 1 base at V and 2 bases at J, leaving 3 bases unmatched. Per germline, CDR1 SEHNR and CDR2 FQNEAQ (reference sequence). In DNA form, the CDR3 reads TGTGCCAGCAGCTTAGTTCTAGCGGGGGACACAGATACGCAGTATTTT. It translates to CASSLVLAGDTDTQYF.

The gene calls are TRBV6-6 and TRBJ2-7; D gene unclear. This CDR3 contains 12 residues. V lost 7 bases, J lost 1 base, and 8 bases lay in between. Germline V gene sequence: CDR1 MNHNY, CDR2 SVGAGI (reference sequence). CDR3 protein: CASNARSYEQYF. The CDR3 nucleotides read TGTGCCAGCAATGCCAGGTCCTACGAGCAGTACTTC.

This CDR3 reads CASSEDRTALVYGYTF. DNA of the CDR3: TGTGCCAGCAGTGAAGATCGGACAGCCCTAGTCTATGGCTACACCTTC. The chain combines TRBV6-1 with TRBJ1-2, with D perhaps matching TRBD1 (6 bases). V dropped 1 base and J dropped 4 bases, with 16 bases sitting between them. The CDR3 runs to 16 residues. Germline V gene sequence: CDR1 MNHNS, CDR2 SASEGT.

V gene TRBV4-3 combines with J gene TRBJ2-1; no firm D call. The CDR3 totals 11 residues. Trimming cost V 2 bases and J 8 bases, with 4 bases left between them. Germline CDR1 and CDR2: LGHNA and YSLEER. The CDR3 bases are TGCGCCAGCAGCCAATTTGATGAGCAGTTCTTC. It yields the protein CASSQFDEQFF.

Worth noting for this clone: This CDR3 is also generated by other DNA sequences in the sample. This chain uses TRBV5-1 with TRBJ2-3; a weak D match, TRBD2 (6 bases). With 2 bases removed from V and 4 bases from J, the gap between germline ends came to 11 bases. This CDR3 is built from 14 residues. Germline values: CDR1 SGHRS, CDR2 YFSETQ. The CDR3 DNA reads TGCGCCAGCAGCTTAGGTGCGGGGCCAGATACGCAGTATTTT. Its protein product is CASSLGAGPDTQYF.

Only a few counts were recorded for this clone. The rearrangement uses TRBV7-2 and TRBJ2-1, with D perhaps matching TRBD2 (7 bases). The CDR3 is made up of 15 amino acids. Trimming removed 5 bases at V and 0 bases at J, with 11 bases between. Germline values: CDR1 SGHTA, CDR2 FQGNSA. The CDR3 sequence: CASSRGGSSYNEQFF. DNA of the CDR3: TGTGCCAGCAGCCGCGGGGGCAGCTCCTACAATGAGCAGTTCTTC.

This chain joins TRBV6-5 and TRBJ1-2, with TRBD1 matching over 9 bases. Germline V gene data show CDR1 as MNHEY and CDR2 as SVGAGI. Trimming removed 6 bases from V and 14 bases from J; junction bases left unmatched: 10. CDR3 size: 12 residues. The CDR3 sequence is CASRGTGSLVTF. The CDR3 DNA reads TGTGCCAGCAGGGGGACAGGGTCCCTTGTAACCTTC.

The genes are TRBV5-5 and TRBJ2-7; D gene uncertain. V was clipped by 0 bases and J by 6 bases, with 7 bases between them. CDR3 length equals 12 residues. Germline V CDR1 and CDR2: SGHKS, YYEKEE (reference sequence). CDR3 residues: CASSLVGFEQYF. CDR3 in DNA: TGTGCCAGCAGCTTGGTAGGGTTCGAGCAGTACTTC.

J is TRBJ1-1 and V is TRBV5-1, with D hard to call. CDR1 and CDR2 from the germline V gene are SGHRS and YFSETQ. The CDR3 has 15 amino acids. Trimming took off 0 bases at V and 8 bases at J, with 17 bases between the two ends. CDR3 protein: CASSLAEWAGAEAFF. In DNA form, the CDR3 reads TGCGCCAGCAGCTTGGCCGAATGGGCAGGCGCCGAAGCTTTCTTT.

This rearrangement joins TRBV5-1 to TRBJ2-7; 8 nucleotides match TRBD2. The trim removed 0 bases at V and 3 bases at J, leaving 5 bases unmatched. Germline CDR1 is SGHRS and CDR2 is YFSETQ. CDR3 size: 15 residues. CDR3 residues: CASSLVSGDNYEQYF. Here the CDR3 DNA reads TGCGCCAGCAGCTTGGTTAGCGGGGACAACTACGAGCAGTACTTC.

The chain links TRBV15 to TRBJ1-3; D not resolved. The CDR3 has 15 residues. Germline V gene sequence: CDR1 LNHNV, CDR2 YYDKDF (reference sequence). The V and J ends lost 1 base and 4 bases respectively, with 11 bases between them. CDR3 protein: CATSRVGGGGNTIYF. DNA for the CDR3: TGTGCCACCAGCAGAGTCGGTGGCGGCGGAAACACCATATATTTT.

The chain combines TRBV7-2 with TRBJ1-3, with D possibly TRBD1 on 6 matching bases. There are 14 residues in the CDR3. CDR1 SGHTA and CDR2 FQGNSA come from the germline V gene. Trimming took 2 bases from V and 6 from J, leaving 11 bases between them. The DNA for the CDR3 is TGTGCCAGCAGCTTATGGGGGGCTGTAAACACCATATATTTT. Its protein product is CASSLWGAVNTIYF.

This clone was picked up a small number of times. V is TRBV9 and J is TRBJ1-2, with D maybe TRBD1 (5 bases). CDR3 length equals 14 residues. Germline V gene sequence: CDR1 SGDLS, CDR2 YYNGEE. The germline V and J ends were trimmed by 3 bases and 8 bases, with 17 bases remaining between them. CDR3 nucleotides: TGTGCCAGCAGCGGCACCGGCAGGGTTGGCGGCTACACCTTC. Amino acid sequence: CASSGTGRVGGYTF.

This rearrangement joins TRBV4-3 to TRBJ2-7; 7 nucleotides agree with TRBD1. This CDR3 is built from 16 residues. From germline, CDR1 is LGHNA and CDR2 YSLEER. V was clipped by 0 bases and J by 0 bases; unmatched bases: 5. This CDR3 is CASSQDRQGASYEQYF. DNA for the CDR3: TGCGCCAGCAGCCAAGATCGACAGGGTGCCTCCTACGAGCAGTACTTC.

Details on this clone: Distinct nucleotide sequences in the sample also encode this CDR3. The chain recombines TRBV4-1 with TRBJ1-1, with D possibly being TRBD1 (5 bases). This CDR3 comprises 14 residues. CDR1 MGHRA and CDR2 YSYEKL come from the germline V gene. Trimming took 1 base from V and 2 from J, leaving 8 bases between them. The CDR3 bases are TGCGCCAGCAGCCAAGGGGGCCTCAACACTGAAGCTTTCTTT. Its translation: CASSQGGLNTEAFF.

The chain couples TRBV5-1 to TRBJ2-5; D remains unclear. Trimming removed 4 bases from V and 8 bases from J, with 12 bases in between. The CDR3 sequence is 12 residues long. Germline V gene data show CDR1 as SGHRS and CDR2 as YFSETQ. The CDR3 here is CASSISDLTQYF. Here the CDR3 DNA reads TGCGCCAGCAGCATATCGGACCTTACCCAGTACTTC.

This clone was observed once. The rearrangement links TRBV19 to TRBJ2-7, with 9 bases that match TRBD2. The CDR3 spans 16 residues. V was pared by 5 bases and J by 4 bases, with 12 bases of the junction left unmatched. Germline V CDR1 and CDR2: LNHDA, SQIVND (reference sequence). In DNA form, the CDR3 reads TGTGCCAGTAGTGTCCTAGCGGGGTCCACCTCTTACGAGCAGTACTTC. Amino acid sequence: CASSVLAGSTSYEQYF. The full variable domain, completed using reference TRBV19 and TRBJ2-7, is DGGITQSPKYLFRKEGQNVTLSCEQNLNHDAMYWYRQDPGQGLRLIYYSQIVNDFQKGDIAEGYSVSREKKESFPLTVTSAQKNPTAFYLCASSVLAGSTSYEQYFGPGTRLTVT.

This chain connects TRBV2 to TRBJ2-3; no clear D. CDR1 SNHLY and CDR2 FYNNEI come from the germline V gene. The V gene lost 5 bases and the J gene lost 0 bases, with 9 bases spanning the gap. The CDR3 is 14 amino acids. Written as DNA, the CDR3 is TGTGCCAGCAGTTGGACGGAGAGCACAGATACGCAGTATTTT. It encodes CASSWTESTDTQYF. Full variable domain (outside the CDR3, taken from reference TRBV2 and TRBJ2-3): EPEVTQTPSHQVTQMGQEVILRCVPISNHLYFYWYRQILGQKVEFLVSFYNNEISEKSEIFDDQFSVERPDGSNFTLKIRSTKLEDSAMYFCASSWTESTDTQYFGPGTRLTVL.